This T cell receptor (beta chain) came from a study of shared clonotypes between healthy human individuals. Evenly divided among several immunoSEQ plates was the genomic DNA of each subset. Assay used: immunoSEQ multiplex PCR; TCRdb lists only in-frame clones, some missing. The sample consists of about 2.1 million clones, 90% to 95% of them appearing once. Concerning this clone: Its antigen is not known.

CD45RO-negative cells were positively selected for CCR7, leaving out terminally differentiated effector memory CD45RA+ cells. The donors, all of them Caucasian adults, lived in Nashville, Tennessee. Study conclusions and caveats: The authors sampled blood alone, and tissue repertoires likely differ.

Trimming removed 4 bases from V and 3 bases from J, with 18 bases in between. CDR3 length: 17 residues. Germline assignment: CDR1 SGHDN and CDR2 FVKESK. The chain couples TRBV14 to TRBJ1-4; tentative D call: TRBD1 (6 bases). Sequenced input: naive CD8+ T cells from PBMCs. The origin of this receptor is a man younger than 30 in good health. Some clones in this sample may be carry-over from other donors' samples. The CDR3 loop is CASSLMGQGASNEKLFF. CDR3 in DNA: TGTGCCAGCAGCCTAATGGGACAAGGGGCGTCTAATGAAAAACTGTTTTTT.